These T cell receptor beta chains were read from a single sample in a study of blood T cell repertoires in COVID-19. The data were produced by immunoSEQ multiplex PCR, yet TCRdb's version contains in-frame clones alone and is incomplete. The sample carries 90,000 to 100,000 clones, 72% recorded once. Sequenced material: peripheral blood. All receptors derive from a woman aged 55-75 years in a cohort sampled during active or convalescent COVID-19. The CDR3 runs from the conserved cysteine through the conserved F or W. Fields, in order: D gene, clone size, V gene, J gene, CDR3 DNA, CDR3 protein. The D gene is left open where the match is weak. The size entry is marked missing in some rows and otherwise reads once, few, many or a size class.

d_gene: TRBD1; abundance: .; v_gene: TRBV5-6; j_gene: TRBJ1-2; CDR3nt: TGTGCCAGCAGCCCGGGACAGGGGGTTCGAGGTGCCTATGGCTACACCTTC; CDR3aa: CASSPGQGVRGAYGYTF
d_gene: TRBD2; abundance: many; v_gene: TRBV7-9; j_gene: TRBJ2-4; CDR3nt: TGTGCCAGCAGCTGGGGTCGCGGGGGCAAAAACATTCAGTACTTC; CDR3aa: CASSWGRGGKNIQYF
d_gene: TRBD2; abundance: medium-sized; v_gene: TRBV18; j_gene: TRBJ2-7; CDR3nt: TGTGCCAGCTCACCAAGGGCTAGCGGGGGGCTCGACCCTACCTACGAGCAGTACTTC; CDR3aa: CASSPRASGGLDPTYEQYF
d_gene: TRBD1; abundance: .; v_gene: TRBV27; j_gene: TRBJ2-7; CDR3nt: TGTGCCAGCAGTTTGGTCGGACAGGGGGGCGAGCAGTACTTC; CDR3aa: CASSLVGQGGEQYF
d_gene: .; abundance: .; v_gene: TRBV6-5; j_gene: TRBJ1-5; CDR3nt: TGTGCCAGCAGGAGCAGGGTGAGCGGCAATCAGCCCCAGCATTTT; CDR3aa: CASRSRVSGNQPQHF
d_gene: TRBD1; abundance: few; v_gene: TRBV2; j_gene: TRBJ1-2; CDR3nt: TGTGCCAGCAGGGGACAGGTACCCTATGGCTACACCTTC; CDR3aa: CASRGQVPYGYTF
d_gene: .; abundance: few; v_gene: TRBV5-5; j_gene: TRBJ2-1; CDR3nt: TGTGCCAGCAGCTTGGTAGCAGGGCTTAATGAGCAGTTCTTC; CDR3aa: CASSLVAGLNEQFF
d_gene: .; abundance: .; v_gene: TRBV28; j_gene: TRBJ1-3; CDR3nt: TGTGCCAGCAGTGGAGGGGGGGTGGCCGACACCATATATTTT; CDR3aa: CASSGGGVADTIYF
d_gene: TRBD1; abundance: .; v_gene: TRBV4-1; j_gene: TRBJ2-5; CDR3nt: TGCGCCAGCAGCCAAGGGACAGGGGATAGATTCGAACTAGCCCGGGAGACCCAGTACTTC; CDR3aa: CASSQGTGDRFELARETQYF
d_gene: .; abundance: many; v_gene: TRBV6-4; j_gene: TRBJ2-1; CDR3nt: TGTGCCAGCAGTCCCACAGGGGGGGTCGGGGGTAATGAGCAGTTCTTC; CDR3aa: CASSPTGGVGGNEQFF
d_gene: TRBD2; abundance: few; v_gene: TRBV5-8; j_gene: TRBJ2-5; CDR3nt: TGTGCCAGCAGCTTACCGGGACTAGTCCAAGAGACCCAGTACTTC; CDR3aa: CASSLPGLVQETQYF
d_gene: TRBD2; abundance: .; v_gene: TRBV29-1; j_gene: TRBJ2-3; CDR3nt: TGCAGCGTTGCAAGCAGCGGGGTCGGAGATACGCAGTATTTT; CDR3aa: CSVASSGVGDTQYF
d_gene: TRBD1; abundance: many; v_gene: TRBV7-6; j_gene: TRBJ2-7; CDR3nt: TGTGCCAGCAGCTTGGGCCGGGACAGGGGCTTCTTCGAGCAGTACTTC; CDR3aa: CASSLGRDRGFFEQYF
d_gene: TRBD1; abundance: .; v_gene: TRBV5-1; j_gene: TRBJ2-7; CDR3nt: TGCGCCAGCAGCCTCAAAGGCGGGACAGGGTCCTACGAGCAGTACTTC; CDR3aa: CASSLKGGTGSYEQYF
d_gene: TRBD1; abundance: .; v_gene: TRBV5-1; j_gene: TRBJ1-3; CDR3nt: TGCGCCAGCAGCTGGGACAGGCAGTTCTCTGGAAACACCATATATTTT; CDR3aa: CASSWDRQFSGNTIYF